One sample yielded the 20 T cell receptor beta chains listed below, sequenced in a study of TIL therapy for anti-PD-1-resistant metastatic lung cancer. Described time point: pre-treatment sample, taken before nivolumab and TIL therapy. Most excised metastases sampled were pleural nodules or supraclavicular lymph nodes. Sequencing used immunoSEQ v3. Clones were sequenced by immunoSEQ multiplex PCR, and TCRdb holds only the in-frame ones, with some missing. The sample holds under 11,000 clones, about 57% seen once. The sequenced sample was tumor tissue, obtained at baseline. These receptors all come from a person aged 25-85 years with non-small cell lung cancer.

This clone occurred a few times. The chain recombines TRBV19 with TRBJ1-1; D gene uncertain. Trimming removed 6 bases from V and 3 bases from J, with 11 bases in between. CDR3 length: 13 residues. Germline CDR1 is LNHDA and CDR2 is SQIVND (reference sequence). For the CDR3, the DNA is TGTGCCAGTAGCCCCGGGTTGGACACTGAAGCTTTCTTT. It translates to CASSPGLDTEAFF. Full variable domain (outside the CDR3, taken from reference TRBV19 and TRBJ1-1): DGGITQSPKYLFRKEGQNVTLSCEQNLNHDAMYWYRQDPGQGLRLIYYSQIVNDFQKGDIAEGYSVSREKKESFPLTVTSAQKNPTAFYLCASSPGLDTEAFFGQGTRLTVV.

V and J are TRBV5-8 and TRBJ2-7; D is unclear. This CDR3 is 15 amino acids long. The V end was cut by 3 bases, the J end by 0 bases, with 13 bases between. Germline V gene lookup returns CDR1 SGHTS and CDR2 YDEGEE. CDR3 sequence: CASSSRPTASYEQYF. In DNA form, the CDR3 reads TGTGCCAGCAGCTCCCGCCCAACCGCCTCCTACGAGCAGTACTTC.

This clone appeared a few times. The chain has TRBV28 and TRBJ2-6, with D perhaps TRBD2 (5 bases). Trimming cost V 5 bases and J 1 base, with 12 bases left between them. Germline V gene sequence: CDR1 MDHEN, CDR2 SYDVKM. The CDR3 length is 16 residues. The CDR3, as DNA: TGTGCCAGCAGTACACACAGCGGATCTGGGGCCAACGTCCTGACTTTC. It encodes CASSTHSGSGANVLTF.

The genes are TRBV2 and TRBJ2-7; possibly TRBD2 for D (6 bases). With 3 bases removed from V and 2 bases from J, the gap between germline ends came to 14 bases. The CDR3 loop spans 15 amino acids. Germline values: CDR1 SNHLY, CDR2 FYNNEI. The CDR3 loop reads CASSEDYSSAYEQYF. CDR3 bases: TGTGCCAGCAGTGAGGACTATTCATCCGCCTACGAGCAGTACTTC.

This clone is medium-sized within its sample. The CDR3 here is CAISEHGVNTGELFF. CDR3 DNA sequence: TGTGCCATCAGTGAACACGGGGTAAACACCGGGGAGCTGTTTTTT. V is TRBV10-3 and J is TRBJ2-2; possible D gene TRBD2, 5 bases. V lost 3 bases and J lost 2, with 10 bases in between. The CDR3 length is 15 residues. CDR1 is ENHRY and CDR2 is SYGVKD in the germline V gene.

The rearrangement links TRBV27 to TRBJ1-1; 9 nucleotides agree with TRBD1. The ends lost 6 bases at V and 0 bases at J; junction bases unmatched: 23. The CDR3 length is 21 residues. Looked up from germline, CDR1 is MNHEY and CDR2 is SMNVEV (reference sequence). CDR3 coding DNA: TGTGCCAGCAGCCCTAGAGGGGGGACAGGGTATTTTCCTTTCCTGAACACTGAAGCTTTCTTT. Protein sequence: CASSPRGGTGYFPFLNTEAFF.

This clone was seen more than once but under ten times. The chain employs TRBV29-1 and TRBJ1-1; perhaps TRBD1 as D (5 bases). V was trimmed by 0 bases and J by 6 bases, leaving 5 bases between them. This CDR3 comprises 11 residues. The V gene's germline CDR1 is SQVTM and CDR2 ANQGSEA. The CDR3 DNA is TGCAGCGTTGAAGAGGGACCTGAAGCTTTCTTT. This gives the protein CSVEEGPEAFF.

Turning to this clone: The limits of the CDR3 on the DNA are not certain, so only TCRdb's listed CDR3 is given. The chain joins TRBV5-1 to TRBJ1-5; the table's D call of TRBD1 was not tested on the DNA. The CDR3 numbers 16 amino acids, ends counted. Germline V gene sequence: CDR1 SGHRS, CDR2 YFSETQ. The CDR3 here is CASIAGWTGGTSPSIF.

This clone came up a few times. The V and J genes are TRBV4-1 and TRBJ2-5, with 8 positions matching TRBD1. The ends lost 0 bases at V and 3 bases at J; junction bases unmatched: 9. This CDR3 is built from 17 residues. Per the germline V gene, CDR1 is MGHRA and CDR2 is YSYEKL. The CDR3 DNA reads TGCGCCAGCAGCCAAGAGCTGCAGGACAGGGTAAAAGAGACCCAGTACTTC. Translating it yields CASSQELQDRVKETQYF.

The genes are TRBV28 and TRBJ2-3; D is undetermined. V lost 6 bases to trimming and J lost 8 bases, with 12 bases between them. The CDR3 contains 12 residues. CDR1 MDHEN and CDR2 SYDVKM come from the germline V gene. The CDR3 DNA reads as TGTGCCAGCAGATCTCTTCCGGGTACGCAGTATTTT. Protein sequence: CASRSLPGTQYF.

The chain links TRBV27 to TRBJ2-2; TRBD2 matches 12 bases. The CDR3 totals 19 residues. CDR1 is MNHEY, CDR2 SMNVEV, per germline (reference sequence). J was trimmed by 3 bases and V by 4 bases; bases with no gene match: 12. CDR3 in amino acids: CASSSTGTSGLLDTGELFF. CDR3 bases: TGTGCCAGCAGTTCTACCGGGACTAGCGGGCTCCTGGACACCGGGGAGCTGTTTTTT.

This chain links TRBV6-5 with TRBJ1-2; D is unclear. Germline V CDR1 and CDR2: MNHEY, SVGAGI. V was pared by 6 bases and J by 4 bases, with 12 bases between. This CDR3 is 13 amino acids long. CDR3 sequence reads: CASRSHFTYGYTF. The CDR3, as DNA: TGTGCCAGCAGGTCCCATTTCACCTATGGCTACACCTTC.

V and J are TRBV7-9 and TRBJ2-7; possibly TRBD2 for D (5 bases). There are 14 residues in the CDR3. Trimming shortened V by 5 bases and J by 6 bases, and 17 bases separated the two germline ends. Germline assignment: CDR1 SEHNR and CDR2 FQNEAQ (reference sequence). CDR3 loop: CASSRPAETPEQYF. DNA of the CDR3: TGTGCCAGCAGCCGACCAGCGGAGACCCCCGAGCAGTACTTC.

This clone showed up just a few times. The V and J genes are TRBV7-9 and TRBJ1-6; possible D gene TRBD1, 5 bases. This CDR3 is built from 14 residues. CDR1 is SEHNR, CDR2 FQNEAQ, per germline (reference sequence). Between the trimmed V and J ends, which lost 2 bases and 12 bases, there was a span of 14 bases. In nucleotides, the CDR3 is TGTGCCAGCAGCTTAAACAGCCCCGGGGGACCCCTCCACTTT. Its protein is CASSLNSPGGPLHF. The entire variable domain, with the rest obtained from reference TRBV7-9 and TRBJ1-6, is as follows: DTGVSQNPRHKITKRGQNVTFRCDPISEHNRLYWYRQTLGQGPEFLTYFQNEAQLEKSRLLSDRFSAERPKGSFSTLEIQRTEQGDSAMYLCASSLNSPGGPLHFGNGTRLTVT.

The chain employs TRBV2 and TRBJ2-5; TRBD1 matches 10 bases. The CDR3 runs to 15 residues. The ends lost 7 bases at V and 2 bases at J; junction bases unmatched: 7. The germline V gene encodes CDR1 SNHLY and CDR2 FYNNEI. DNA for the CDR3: TGTGCCAGCATCCTAGGGGGACAGGGGCAAGAGACCCAGTACTTC. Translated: CASILGGQGQETQYF.

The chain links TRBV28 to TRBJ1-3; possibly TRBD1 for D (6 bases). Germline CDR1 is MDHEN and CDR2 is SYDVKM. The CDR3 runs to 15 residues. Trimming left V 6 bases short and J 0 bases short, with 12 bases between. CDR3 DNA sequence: TGTGCCAGCAGCCGGACAGTTATCTCTGGAAACACCATATATTTT. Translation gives CASSRTVISGNTIYF.

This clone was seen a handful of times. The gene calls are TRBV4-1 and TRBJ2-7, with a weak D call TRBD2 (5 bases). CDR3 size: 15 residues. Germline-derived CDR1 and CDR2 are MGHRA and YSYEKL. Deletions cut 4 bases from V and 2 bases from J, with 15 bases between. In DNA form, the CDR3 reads TGCGCCAGCAGCCCATTGCTAGGGAGTACCTACGAGCAGTACTTC. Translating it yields CASSPLLGSTYEQYF.

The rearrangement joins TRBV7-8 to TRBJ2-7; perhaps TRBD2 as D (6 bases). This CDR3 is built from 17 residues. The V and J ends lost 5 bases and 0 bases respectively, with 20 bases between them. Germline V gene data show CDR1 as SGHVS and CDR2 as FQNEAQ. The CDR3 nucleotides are TGTGCCAGCAGCACCCAGTTTTCAACCGGGAGCTCCTACGAGCAGTACTTC. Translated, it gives CASSTQFSTGSSYEQYF.

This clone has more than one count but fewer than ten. CDR3 loop: CASSSEQGRWGQPQHF. CDR3 coding DNA: TGTGCCAGCAGCTCCGAACAGGGAAGATGGGGCCAGCCCCAGCATTTT. The genes are TRBV7-9 and TRBJ1-5; weak D call: TRBD1 (6 bases). The CDR3 extends over 16 amino acids. Germline values: CDR1 SEHNR, CDR2 FQNEAQ (reference sequence). The V and J ends lost 4 bases and 7 bases respectively, with 20 bases between them.

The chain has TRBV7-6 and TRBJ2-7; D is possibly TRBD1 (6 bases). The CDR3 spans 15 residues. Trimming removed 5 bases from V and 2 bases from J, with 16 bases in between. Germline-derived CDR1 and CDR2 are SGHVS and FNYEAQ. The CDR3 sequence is CASSPLGQGTYEQYF. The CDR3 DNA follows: TGTGCCAGCAGCCCCTTGGGGCAGGGGACCTACGAGCAGTACTTC.